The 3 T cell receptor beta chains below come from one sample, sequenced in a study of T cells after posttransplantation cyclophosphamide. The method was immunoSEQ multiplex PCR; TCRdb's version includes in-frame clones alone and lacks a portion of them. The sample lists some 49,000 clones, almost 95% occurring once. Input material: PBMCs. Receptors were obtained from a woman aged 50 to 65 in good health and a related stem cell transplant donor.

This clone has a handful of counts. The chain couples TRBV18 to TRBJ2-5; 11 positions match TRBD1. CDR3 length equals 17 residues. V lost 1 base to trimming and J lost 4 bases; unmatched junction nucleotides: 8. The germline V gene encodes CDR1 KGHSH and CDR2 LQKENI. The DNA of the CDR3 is TGTGCCAGCTCACCACGGTACCGGGACAGGGGGAGAGAGACCCAGTACTTC. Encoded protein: CASSPRYRDRGRETQYF.

CDR3 residues: CASSMTRVYEQYF. The CDR3 DNA sequence: TGTGCCAGCAGCATGACACGAGTCTACGAGCAGTACTTC. The genes are TRBV6-1 and TRBJ2-7; D is unresolved. With 6 bases removed from V and 3 bases from J, the gap between germline ends came to 12 bases. There are 13 residues in the CDR3. Germline lookup yields CDR1 MNHNS and CDR2 SASEGT.

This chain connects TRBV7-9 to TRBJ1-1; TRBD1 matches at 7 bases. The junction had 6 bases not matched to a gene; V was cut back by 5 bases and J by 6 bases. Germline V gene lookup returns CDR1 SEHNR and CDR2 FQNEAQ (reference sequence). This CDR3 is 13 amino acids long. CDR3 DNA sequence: TGTGCCAGCAGCGTGACAGGGTACCCTGAAGCTTTCTTT. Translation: CASSVTGYPEAFF.